These T cell receptor beta chains were read from a single sample in a study of cytomegalovirus exposure and HLA in healthy donors. Using immunoSEQ multiplex PCR, the repertoire was profiled, and TCRdb retains in-frame clones only, with some absent. This sample lists some 82,000 clones; its ten largest clones have 1% to 1.4%. What was sequenced was PBMCs. These receptors came from a woman aged 25 to 39 in good health and CMV-seronegative. CDR3s include the opening cysteine and the closing phenylalanine or tryptophan. The D gene is left open where the match is weak.

d_call	v_call	j_call	cdr3_nt	cdr3_aa
-	TRBV10-2	TRBJ1-1	TGCGCCAGCAGCACAGGGTTGACTGAAGCTTTCTTT	CASSTGLTEAFF
-	TRBV6-1	TRBJ2-7	TGTGCCAGCAGTGAGTCCTGGTCGGGCTACGAGCAGTACTTC	CASSESWSGYEQYF
TRBD2	TRBV5-1	TRBJ2-1	TGCGCCAGCAGCTCTTTCGGGGGGAGGGCGTACAATGAGCAGTTCTTC	CASSSFGGRAYNEQFF
-	TRBV5-1	TRBJ2-5	TGCGCCAGCAGCTCCGGGACAAATCAAGAGACCCAGTACTTC	CASSSGTNQETQYF
TRBD1	TRBV5-1	TRBJ2-7	TGCGCCAGCAGCTCCACAGGGGCCCAGAGTGACGAGCAGTACTTC	CASSSTGAQSDEQYF
-	TRBV7-6	TRBJ2-1	TGTGCCAGCAGCAGCTTCGGGATCAACAATGAGCAGTTCTTC	CASSSFGINNEQFF
-	TRBV5-1	TRBJ2-2	TGCGCCAGCAGCTTGGTGGTGACAGGCCCCACCGGGGAGCTGTTTTTT	CASSLVVTGPTGELFF
TRBD1	TRBV5-6	TRBJ2-7	TGTGCCAGCAGCTTGGCCGGGACAGTTTACGAGCAGTACTTC	CASSLAGTVYEQYF
TRBD2	TRBV6-5	TRBJ2-7	TGTGCCAGCAGCCTAGGACTAGCGGGAGACGAGCAGTACTTC	CASSLGLAGDEQYF
TRBD2	TRBV7-9	TRBJ2-1	TGTGCCAGCAGCTTTAGCGGGGGTTCGGACAATGAGCAGTTCTTC	CASSFSGGSDNEQFF
-	TRBV30	TRBJ2-1	TGTGCCTGGAGTGTTGGATCGGGTTTTGAGCAGTTCTTC	CAWSVGSGFEQFF
-	TRBV7-6	TRBJ2-2	TGTGCCAGCAGCTTTAATTACGGGAGCCCCGGGGAGCTGTTTTTT	CASSFNYGSPGELFF
TRBD1	TRBV28	TRBJ1-1	TGTGCCAGCAGTTCCGGGACAGGGGATTTAGCTTTCTTT	CASSSGTGDLAFF
-	TRBV30	TRBJ2-7	TGTGCCTTCTCCTCTCAGTCCTACGAGCAGTACTTC	CAFSSQSYEQYF
-	TRBV28	TRBJ2-7	TGTGCCAGCAGTCTCGTCCTCTCCGAGCAGTACTTC	CASSLVLSEQYF
-	TRBV14	TRBJ2-1	TGTGCCAGCAGCCAGCAACCTGGACTGAACAATGAGCAGTTCTTC	CASSQQPGLNNEQFF
TRBD1	TRBV19	TRBJ1-1	TGTGCCAGTAGTATATCGGACAGGCACAACACTGAAGCTTTCTTT	CASSISDRHNTEAFF